The rows below give T cell receptor beta chains drawn from one sample of a study of Ad26.COV2.S vaccination and SARS-CoV-2 variants. Only in-frame clones appear in the TCRdb table, and some are missing; sequencing was by immunoSEQ multiplex PCR. The data show around 450,000 clones, approximately 89% seen once. The source was peripheral blood, collected in a trial of Ad26.COV2.S vaccine versus placebo. These receptors came from a person between 18 and 65 years old who received the Ad26.COV2.S COVID-19 vaccine or a placebo. CDR3s include the opening cysteine and the closing phenylalanine or tryptophan. Each record gives: V gene, J gene, clone size, CDR3 protein. Size is stated for part of the rows, as once, few or many counts, or as a class when the clone is expanded.

>TRBV18|TRBJ1-6|-
CASSPTGNAAGGSYNSPLHF
>TRBV6-4|TRBJ2-1|-
CASSDFGGATYNEQFF
>TRBV4-1|TRBJ2-3|-
CASSQVTRGGGDTQYF
>TRBV24-1|TRBJ2-3|-
CATSDFALGRAVLDSTDTQYF
>TRBV9|TRBJ2-3|-
CASSEPGLAGGRTDTQYF
>TRBV19|TRBJ1-5|few
CASETANQPQHF
>TRBV5-1|TRBJ2-1|-
CASSTGPLSSYNEQFF
>TRBV11-2|TRBJ1-1|-
CASSLHMNTEAFF
>TRBV3-1/TRBV3-2|TRBJ2-2|-
CASSAQGLGTGELFF
>TRBV4-1|TRBJ1-5|-
CASSPRDGGGNQPQHF
>TRBV14|TRBJ2-2|-
CASSQTASGRWAGELFF
>TRBV4-2|TRBJ1-5|-
CASSQEGQVFNQPQHF
>TRBV19|TRBJ2-7|-
CASSIGAGQGYEQYF
>TRBV5-4|TRBJ2-2|-
CASSFGTTANTGELFF
>TRBV3-1/TRBV3-2|TRBJ1-2|-
CASRGENYGYTF
>TRBV7-9|TRBJ1-2|-
CASSFGDGYGYTF
>TRBV5-1|TRBJ2-7|-
CASSLSPGSYEQYF
>TRBV29-1|TRBJ2-2|-
CSVESQTPGEELFF